This T cell receptor (beta chain) comes out of a study of graft-versus-host responses after intestinal transplantation. Measured with immunoSEQ multiplex PCR; TCRdb has only the in-frame clones, and not every one. The sample holds about 14,000 clones, just under 75% seen once. Processing was applied to graft tissue in order to liberate intraepithelial and lamina propria lymphocytes. The source material was ileum tissue, sampled 16 days after intestinal transplant. This sequence originates from a human patient who received an intestinal transplant, so some T cells may come from the graft donor.

In DNA, the CDR3 is TGTGCCAGCAGTCCGAGCCATACCGGTTACGAGCAGTACTTC. It codes for CASSPSHTGYEQYF. The chain combines TRBV27 with TRBJ2-7; the D is unclear. The V gene's germline CDR1 is MNHEY and CDR2 SMNVEV (reference sequence). V was shortened by 5 bases and J by 4 bases, with 15 bases between the two germline ends. The CDR3 length is 14 residues.